Listed below are T cell receptor beta chains from one sample, sequenced in a study of CD8+CD57+ T cells in acquired aplastic anemia. MiXCR, run by TCRdb on the reads, gives a single entry per CDR3 protein. The sample shows about 64,000 distinct CDR3 sequences, roughly 54% of them seen only once. The specimen sequenced was sorted CD4+, CD8+, or CD8+CD57+ T cells (not recorded which) from PBMCs. These receptors came from a human donor in good health, serving as a control. Each CDR3 is given with its conserved first and last residue. D genes are given only for firm matches. Clone sizes are given selectively: once, few, many, or a class where the clone is expanded.

>TRBD2|TRBV24-1|medium-sized|TRBJ2-1
CATSRGSGRASEQFF
TGTGCCACCAGTCGGGGGAGCGGGAGGGCCAGTGAGCAGTTCTTC
>-|TRBV19|-|TRBJ1-1
CASSTGLASTEAFF
TGTGCCAGTAGTACTGGACTAGCGAGCACTGAAGCTTTCTTT
>-|TRBV2|-|TRBJ1-1
CASSEERNTEAFF
TGTGCCAGCAGTGAAGAAAGGAACACTGAAGCTTTCTTT
>TRBD1|TRBV12-5|many|TRBJ2-6
CASGLGTGGASLLTF
TGTGCTAGTGGTCTTGGGACAGGGGGTGCCTCGCTCCTGACTTTC
>TRBD2|TRBV20-1|many|TRBJ2-5
CSVPGLAGHRGKTQYF
TGCAGTGTTCCGGGACTAGCGGGACACAGAGGGAAGACCCAGTACTTC
>-|TRBV6-2/TRBV6-3|many|TRBJ1-1
CAAGNTEAFF
TGTGCGGCCGGTAACACTGAAGCTTTCTTT
>-|TRBV6-1|-|TRBJ2-4
CASSRDRAKNIQYF
TGTGCCAGCAGCCGCGACAGGGCCAAAAACATTCAGTACTTC
>TRBD2|TRBV24-1|-|TRBJ2-1
CATSVRTSPDGYNEQFF
TGTGCCACCAGTGTCCGGACTAGCCCTGATGGGTACAACGAGCAGTTCTTC
>-|TRBV12-3/TRBV12-4|many|TRBJ2-1
CASSLRNEQFF
TGTGCCAGCAGTTTAAGGAATGAGCAGTTCTTC
>-|TRBV6-1|-|TRBJ1-6
CASSKTRNSPLHF
TGTGCCAGCAGTAAGACGCGGAATTCACCCCTCCACTTT
>-|TRBV14|-|TRBJ2-3
CTSSQPRGGSTDTQYF
TGTACCAGCAGCCAACCTAGAGGGGGAAGCACAGATACGCAGTATTTT
>-|TRBV6-5|many|TRBJ2-5
CASSFVRGTQETQYF
TGTGCCAGCAGTTTCGTCCGGGGGACCCAAGAGACCCAGTACTTC
>TRBD1|TRBV19|-|TRBJ1-2
CASRTGPLGYTF
TGTGCCAGTAGGACAGGGCCGTTGGGCTACACCTTC
>-|TRBV30|many|TRBJ2-6
CAWSGGTGANVLTF
TGTGCCTGGAGTGGCGGGACTGGGGCCAACGTCCTGACTTTC
>-|TRBV25-1|few|TRBJ1-1
CASRRGYTEAFF
TGTGCCAGCAGACGGGGGTACACTGAAGCTTTCTTT